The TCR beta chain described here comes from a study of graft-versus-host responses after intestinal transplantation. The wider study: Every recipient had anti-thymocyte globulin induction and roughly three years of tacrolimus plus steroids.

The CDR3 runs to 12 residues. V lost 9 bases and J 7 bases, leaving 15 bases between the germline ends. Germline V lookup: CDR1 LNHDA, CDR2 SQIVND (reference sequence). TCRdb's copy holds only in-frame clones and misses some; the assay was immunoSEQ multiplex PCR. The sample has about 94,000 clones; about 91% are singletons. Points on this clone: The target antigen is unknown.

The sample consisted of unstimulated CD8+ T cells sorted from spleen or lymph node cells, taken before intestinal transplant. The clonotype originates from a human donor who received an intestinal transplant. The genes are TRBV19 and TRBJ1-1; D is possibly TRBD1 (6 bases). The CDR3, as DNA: TGTGCCAGCATGGACAGAGGGAATGAAGCTTTCTTT. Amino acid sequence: CASMDRGNEAFF.